This TCR beta chain was recorded in a study of blood T cell repertoires in COVID-19. Study overall: Some COVID-19 samples were acute and others convalescent; all came from the United States, Italy and Spain. PBMCs, B-cell-depleted T cells, or T cells provided the cDNA or gDNA that made up the material.

The authors' processing: Amplification of reference gene primers was used by the study to estimate nucleated cell counts. The repertoire was sequenced with immunoSEQ multiplex PCR; TCRdb's copy has only in-frame clones and lacks some. V and J calls and clone size are given by that table; D and trimming were obtained from the DNA. The sample holds about 120,000 clones; roughly four fifths are singletons and the top ten take roughly an eighth. The germline V gene has CDR1 LNHDA and CDR2 SQIVND (reference sequence). Trimming removed 5 bases from V and 1 base from J; junction bases left unmatched: 2. This CDR3 has 14 residues. This clone was seen only once.

The chain carries TRBV19 and TRBJ1-2; 9 bases align to TRBD1. This sequence originates from a human donor in a cohort sampled during active COVID-19. Sample: peripheral blood. CDR3 amino acids: CASSPGQGNYGYTF. CDR3 DNA sequence: TGTGCCAGTAGTCCGGGACAGGGTAACTATGGCTACACCTTC.